The 24 T cell receptor beta chains presented below share a single source sample, sequenced in a study of T cells after yellow fever vaccination. TCRdb re-called the 5' RACE reads with MiXCR, one entry per CDR3 protein. The data contain around 300,000 distinct CDR3 sequences, around 4.5% of them singletons. The source material was PBMCs, sampled 15 days after the yellow fever booster vaccination. These receptors originate from a man between 18 and 35 years old who received the YFV17D yellow fever vaccine.

This clonotype was found many times. The chain combines TRBV27 with TRBJ2-3; D not resolved. Trimming took 3 bases from V and 4 from J, leaving 8 bases between them. CDR1 is MNHEY, CDR2 SMNVEV, per germline (reference sequence). The CDR3 totals 13 residues. DNA for the CDR3: TGTGCCAGCAGTTTTTATAATGCAGATACGCAGTATTTT. This codes for CASSFYNADTQYF.

This clonotype was counted between two and nine times. The chain links TRBV29-1 to TRBJ2-1; D may be TRBD2 (7 bases). Germline CDR1 reads SQVTM; CDR2 reads ANQGSEA. Trimming left V 6 bases short and J 4 bases short, with 16 bases between. This CDR3 is built from 14 residues. The CDR3 sequence: CSVGGGNPYNEQFF. The CDR3 DNA is TGCAGCGTGGGAGGGGGGAATCCTTACAATGAGCAGTTCTTC.

This clonotype was observed a handful of times. This chain joins TRBV18 and TRBJ2-5; no reliable D call. Germline lookup yields CDR1 KGHSH and CDR2 LQKENI. This CDR3 spans 13 amino acids. V was pared by 2 bases and J by 3 bases, with 7 bases between. The CDR3 sequence is CASSPVAEETQYF. The DNA for the CDR3 is TGTGCCAGCTCACCAGTTGCCGAAGAGACCCAGTACTTC.

Many counts were recorded for this clonotype. The genes are TRBV6-1 and TRBJ2-1; perhaps TRBD1 as D (6 bases). Between the trimmed V and J ends, which lost 9 bases and 9 bases, there was a span of 18 bases. CDR1 and CDR2 (germline): MNHNS, SASEGT. This CDR3 contains 13 residues. The CDR3 protein is CASIQGWNSEQFF. The DNA for the CDR3 is TGTGCCAGTATACAGGGCTGGAACAGTGAGCAGTTCTTC.

The rearrangement uses TRBV7-6 and TRBJ2-5; 9 bases map to TRBD2. The CDR3 runs to 16 residues. Germline CDR1 SGHVS, CDR2 FNYEAQ. V gave up 1 base and J gave up 3 bases; unmatched junction bases: 6. The DNA for the CDR3 is TGTGCCAGCAGCTTAGTAGGCCAGCGGGGGGAAGAGACCCAGTACTTC. It encodes CASSLVGQRGEETQYF.

The chain uses TRBV19 and TRBJ2-2; unclear D gene. V shed 10 bases and J shed 5 bases, with 17 bases lying between them. The CDR3 spans 14 residues. Germline lookup yields CDR1 LNHDA and CDR2 SQIVND (reference sequence). CDR3 sequence reads: CATKLMLGTGELFF. CDR3 nucleotide sequence: TGTGCCACCAAACTCATGCTGGGGACCGGGGAGCTGTTTTTT. Full variable domain (rest looked up from reference TRBV19 and TRBJ2-2): DGGITQSPKYLFRKEGQNVTLSCEQNLNHDAMYWYRQDPGQGLRLIYYSQIVNDFQKGDIAEGYSVSREKKESFPLTVTSAQKNPTAFYLCATKLMLGTGELFFGEGSRLTVL.

The chain recombines TRBV10-3 with TRBJ2-5, with TRBD2 matching 7 bases. The CDR3 is made up of 12 amino acids. Germline trimming cut 6 bases from V and 3 bases from J; bases unmatched to any gene: 1. Per germline, CDR1 ENHRY and CDR2 SYGVKD. The CDR3 DNA reads TGTGCCATCAGGGGGGGGGAAGAGACCCAGTACTTC. Encoded protein: CAIRGGEETQYF.

This clonotype has ten or more counts. The chain recombines TRBV6-5 with TRBJ1-4, with D hard to call. Germline assignment: CDR1 MNHEY and CDR2 SVGAGI. CDR3 length equals 16 residues. Trimming removed 10 bases from V and 8 bases from J, with 26 bases in between. Here the CDR3 DNA reads TGTGCCACACGGCGGACGTACTACAAGGATGGGGAAAAACTGTTTTTT. It specifies CATRRTYYKDGEKLFF.

This clonotype occurred many times. J is TRBJ1-2 and V is TRBV5-5; TRBD1 might be the D (5 bases). The CDR3 sequence is 13 residues long. V was cut by 3 bases and J by 3 bases, with 9 bases left in between. Germline assignment: CDR1 SGHKS and CDR2 YYEKEE (reference sequence). The CDR3 bases are TGTGCCAGCAGCTCAGCGGGGGACTATGGCTACACCTTC. Translated, it gives CASSSAGDYGYTF.

There are a few counts of this clonotype. CDR3 loop: CASSFGTGGGQPQHF. CDR3 nucleotide sequence: TGTGCCAGCAGCTTTGGGACAGGGGGCGGCCAGCCCCAGCATTTT. This chain connects TRBV7-2 to TRBJ1-5; 12 nucleotides align to TRBD1. The germline V gene has CDR1 SGHTA and CDR2 FQGNSA. The junction had 4 bases not matched to a gene; V was cut back by 3 bases and J by 7 bases. The CDR3 contains 15 residues.

The chain links TRBV18 to TRBJ2-1; 8 bases are shared with TRBD2. Germline V gene sequence: CDR1 KGHSH, CDR2 LQKENI. This CDR3 comprises 16 residues. With 2 bases clipped from V and 5 bases from J, the junction kept 8 bases outside the gene matches. The CDR3 reads CASSPIEAGGNNEQFF. The CDR3 nucleotides are TGTGCCAGCTCACCAATCGAGGCGGGGGGTAACAATGAGCAGTTCTTC.

The J gene is TRBJ2-1, the V gene TRBV18, with 14 nucleotides matching TRBD2. V gave up 3 bases and J gave up 4 bases; unmatched junction bases: 8. This CDR3 contains 18 residues. The germline V gene encodes CDR1 KGHSH and CDR2 LQKENI. The CDR3 protein is CASSPPGTSGGQYNEQFF. CDR3 coding DNA: TGTGCCAGCTCACCGCCCGGGACTAGCGGGGGACAATACAATGAGCAGTTCTTC.

The chain links TRBV7-8 to TRBJ2-5; 9 bases fit TRBD1. The trim removed 2 bases at V and 4 bases at J, leaving 5 bases unmatched. Germline CDR1 SGHVS, CDR2 FQNEAQ. The CDR3 is made up of 15 amino acids. The DNA for the CDR3 is TGTGCCAGCAGCTTACGACAGGGGGTTAGAGAGACCCAGTACTTC. Its translation is CASSLRQGVRETQYF.

This clonotype showed up just a few times. This chain uses TRBV7-7 with TRBJ2-7; no clear D gene. The ends were cut back, 5 bases at V and 0 bases at J, with 11 bases in the middle. The CDR3 has 14 residues. The V gene's germline CDR1 is SSHAT and CDR2 FNYEAQ (reference sequence). Here the CDR3 DNA reads TGTGCCAGCAGCCCAGAGGCAGCCTCCTACGAGCAGTACTTC. It is translated as CASSPEAASYEQYF.

This clonotype was seen repeatedly, ten times or more. The chain carries TRBV9 and TRBJ1-2; no firm D call. The CDR3 runs to 13 residues. Germline CDR1 reads SGDLS; CDR2 reads YYNGEE. Trimming cost V 3 bases and J 4 bases, with 10 bases left between them. CDR3 sequence reads: CASSAPDGYGYTF. The CDR3 coding sequence is TGTGCCAGCAGCGCCCCAGACGGCTATGGCTACACCTTC. The full variable domain, its missing parts supplied by reference TRBV9 and TRBJ1-2, is DSGVTQTPKHLITATGQRVTLRCSPRSGDLSVYWYQQSLDQGLQFLIQYYNGEERAKGNILERFSAQQFPDLHSELNLSSLELGDSALYFCASSAPDGYGYTFGSGTRLTVV.

The V and J genes are TRBV5-1 and TRBJ2-3, with D perhaps matching TRBD2 (5 bases). This CDR3 has 15 amino acids. V was clipped by 3 bases and J by 0 bases, with 11 bases between them. In germline, CDR1 is SGHRS, CDR2 YFSETQ. The CDR3 nucleotides read TGCGCCAGCAGCTACCGGGAACCCAGCACAGATACGCAGTATTTT. Translation: CASSYREPSTDTQYF.

This clonotype was seen many times. The CDR3 sequence: CSVGSNEQFF. As DNA, the CDR3 is TGCAGCGTCGGCAGTAATGAGCAGTTCTTC. V and J are TRBV29-1 and TRBJ2-1, with no clear D. Per the germline V gene, CDR1 is SQVTM and CDR2 is ANQGSEA. V dropped 6 bases and J dropped 7 bases, with 7 bases sitting between them. The length of the CDR3 is 10 residues.

DNA for the CDR3: TGTGCCAGCAGACAAACTGACAACTCCTACGAGCAGTACGTC. It translates to CASRQTDNSYEQYV. The J gene is TRBJ2-7, the V gene TRBV6-5, with D unresolved. Trimming took off 6 bases at V and 0 bases at J, with 12 bases between the two ends. The CDR3 consists of 14 residues. Germline CDR1 and CDR2: MNHEY and SVGAGI.

This clonotype has a count of ten or more. The chain combines TRBV7-2 with TRBJ1-2, with D perhaps matching TRBD1 (5 bases). The germline V and J ends were trimmed by 3 bases and 7 bases, with 21 bases remaining between them. The CDR3 is 16 residues long. Germline CDR1 SGHTA, CDR2 FQGNSA. CDR3 nucleotide sequence: TGTGCCAGCAGCTTGCAGGGTTTGGGGATGGTTAGTGGCTACACCTTC. This sequence encodes CASSLQGLGMVSGYTF.

The chain carries TRBV2 and TRBJ2-6; 9 nucleotides line up with TRBD1. V shed 10 bases and J 0 bases; nucleotides not matched to a gene: 7. The CDR3 spans 16 residues. CDR1 and CDR2 (germline): SNHLY, FYNNEI. As DNA, the CDR3 is TGTGCCACAAGGACAGGGGCAATCTCTGGGGCCAACGTCCTGACTTTC. Residues: CATRTGAISGANVLTF.

This clonotype showed up just a few times. This sequence joins TRBV5-5 and TRBJ2-2, with TRBD1 matching over 8 bases. The germline CDR1 and CDR2 sequences are SGHKS and YYEKEE (reference sequence). With 4 bases clipped from V and 3 bases from J, the junction kept 5 bases outside the gene matches. The length of the CDR3 is 15 residues. The CDR3 protein is CASSTGTGDTGELFF. In nucleotides, the CDR3 is TGTGCCAGCAGCACCGGGACAGGTGACACCGGGGAGCTGTTTTTT.

This clonotype appeared many times. The rearrangement joins TRBV11-2 to TRBJ1-2; the D is unclear. CDR3 size: 15 residues. Trimming stripped 3 bases from V and 3 bases from J, with 14 bases between. CDR1 is SGHAT and CDR2 is FQNNGV in the germline V gene. CDR3: CASSFRPGEDYGYTF. CDR3 sequence (DNA): TGTGCCAGCAGCTTCCGCCCCGGGGAGGACTATGGCTACACCTTC. The whole variable domain, remainder taken from reference TRBV11-2 and TRBJ1-2, is EAGVAQSPRYKIIEKRQSVAFWCNPISGHATLYWYQQILGQGPKLLIQFQNNGVVDDSQLPKDRFSAERLKGVDSTLKIQPAKLEDSAVYLCASSFRPGEDYGYTFGSGTRLTVV.

This clonotype was observed many times. V and J are TRBV20-1 and TRBJ2-3, with D unclear. The CDR3 loop spans 15 amino acids. V gave up 3 bases and J gave up 0 bases, with 13 bases separating them. Germline CDR1 reads DFQATT; CDR2 reads SNEGSKA (reference sequence). CDR3 amino acids: CSARSAVTSTDTQYF. The CDR3 bases are TGCAGTGCTAGGTCCGCGGTGACTAGCACAGATACGCAGTATTTT.

V usage is TRBV7-2 and J usage is TRBJ2-1, with unresolved D. The V gene lost 1 base and the J gene lost 10 bases, with 8 bases spanning the gap. Germline CDR1 SGHTA, CDR2 FQGNSA. CDR3 length equals 12 residues. Here the CDR3 DNA reads TGTGCCAGCAGCTTAGTGGCGATGGAGCAGTTCTTC. It specifies CASSLVAMEQFF. The full variable domain, with the rest looked up from reference TRBV7-2 and TRBJ2-1, is GAGVSQSPSNKVTEKGKDVELRCDPISGHTALYWYRQSLGQGLEFLIYFQGNSAPDKSGLPSDRFSAERTGGSVSTLTIQRTQQEDSAVYLCASSLVAMEQFFGPGTRLTVL.